These 6 T cell receptor beta chains were sequenced from one sample in a study of T-cell memory formation after mild COVID-19. MiXCR, run by TCRdb on the 5' RACE reads, gives a single entry per CDR3 protein. The sample lists about 290,000 distinct CDR3 sequences, about a sixth seen once, with roughly a fifth in the top ten. The sample was PBMCs or a T cell subset sorted from them (not recorded which). The receptor source for this set is a man aged 18 to 30 who had mild COVID-19 (a few samples of this study predate the infection). Cell type and time point are not known.

The genes are TRBV13 and TRBJ2-4; D might be TRBD1 or TRBD2, each matching 5 bases. Germline V gene lookup returns CDR1 PRHDT and CDR2 FYEKMQ (reference sequence). V was cut by 5 bases and J by 9 bases, with 17 bases left in between. The CDR3 totals 14 residues. Here the CDR3 DNA reads TGTGCCAGCAGCCCGTCCGGGGCGAGGGGCATTCAGTACTTC. The encoded protein is CASSPSGARGIQYF.

This clonotype was picked up a small number of times. V gene TRBV6-5 combines with J gene TRBJ1-2; TRBD1 aligns across 7 bases. The length of the CDR3 is 13 residues. Germline values: CDR1 MNHEY, CDR2 SVGAGI. Trimming cost V 6 bases and J 8 bases; bases outside gene matches: 9. CDR3 nucleotide sequence: TGTGCCAGCAGATCACAGGGGATGAGCGGCTACACCTTC. This sequence encodes CASRSQGMSGYTF.

This chain links TRBV7-2 with TRBJ1-2; D gene ambiguous. CDR1 and CDR2 from the germline V gene are SGHTA and FQGNSA. Trimming removed 5 bases from V and 7 bases from J, with 8 bases in between. The CDR3 runs to 11 residues. CDR3 sequence (DNA): TGTGCCAGCAGCAAACGGGGTGGCTACACCTTC. Its protein product is CASSKRGGYTF.

V gene TRBV29-1 combines with J gene TRBJ2-5, with D unclear. V lost 6 bases and J 4 bases, leaving 12 bases between the germline ends. Per germline, CDR1 SQVTM and CDR2 ANQGSEA. The length of the CDR3 is 12 residues. The CDR3 region has the DNA TGCAGCGTCAGTGGGGATGGAGAGACCCAGTACTTC. As protein: CSVSGDGETQYF.

The chain recombines TRBV3-1 with TRBJ1-2; D is unclear. Trimming removed 3 bases from V and 4 bases from J, with 12 bases in between. CDR3 size: 14 residues. Per germline, CDR1 LGHDT and CDR2 YNNKEL (reference sequence). The CDR3 DNA reads as TGTGCCAGCAGCCATAGTAGGTTTTTCTATGGCTACACCTTC. It codes for CASSHSRFFYGYTF. Full variable domain (rest looked up from reference TRBV3-1 and TRBJ1-2): DTAVSQTPKYLVTQMGNDKSIKCEQNLGHDTMYWYKQDSKKFLKIMFSYNNKELIINETVPNRFSPKSPDKAHLNLHINSLELGDSAVYFCASSHSRFFYGYTFGSGTRLTVV.

This chain uses TRBV27 with TRBJ2-1, with TRBD2 matching 12 bases. V dropped 2 bases and J dropped 14; count of bases not matched to a gene: 7. The CDR3 runs 14 residues. Germline CDR1 MNHEY, CDR2 SMNVEV (reference sequence). CDR3 protein: CASSLRLAGGLEFF. CDR3 DNA sequence: TGTGCCAGCAGTTTACGGCTAGCGGGGGGGTTGGAGTTCTTC.